Each of the 9 T cell receptor beta chains below was sequenced from the same sample in a study of cytomegalovirus exposure and HLA in healthy donors. Measured with immunoSEQ multiplex PCR; TCRdb has only the in-frame clones, and not every one. This repertoire shows some 98,000 clones, around 85% found once; its top ten account for roughly 4%. Material: PBMCs. These receptors came from a woman aged 25-40 years in good health and CMV-seronegative.

A single count supports this clone. This chain links TRBV5-4 with TRBJ2-7; 7 nucleotides agree with TRBD2. V lost 3 bases and J lost 0; bases outside the gene matches: 6. In germline, CDR1 is SGHNT, CDR2 YYREEE (reference sequence). CDR3 length equals 15 residues. CDR3 amino acids: CASSSSGTTSYEQYF. The DNA of the CDR3 is TGTGCCAGCAGCTCAAGCGGGACCACCTCCTACGAGCAGTACTTC.

V gene TRBV27 combines with J gene TRBJ1-1; D may be TRBD1 (5 bases). V dropped 5 bases and J dropped 7 bases, with 17 bases sitting between them. The CDR3 consists of 14 residues. Germline lookup yields CDR1 MNHEY and CDR2 SMNVEV (reference sequence). The CDR3 reads CASSPLPPGLEAFF. DNA of the CDR3: TGTGCCAGCAGTCCGCTCCCTCCGGGACTTGAAGCTTTCTTT.

The gene calls are TRBV7-8 and TRBJ2-1, with unresolved D. This CDR3 has 14 amino acids. Germline assignment: CDR1 SGHVS and CDR2 FQNEAQ. With 3 bases removed from V and 4 bases from J, the gap between germline ends came to 10 bases. CDR3 sequence reads: CASSFDLVYNEQFF. In nucleotides, the CDR3 is TGTGCCAGCAGCTTCGACCTAGTGTACAATGAGCAGTTCTTC. The full variable domain, rest sourced from reference TRBV7-8 and TRBJ2-1, is GAGVSQSPRYKVAKRGQDVALRCDPISGHVSLFWYQQALGQGPEFLTYFQNEAQLDKSGLPSDRFFAERPEGSVSTLKIQRTQQEDSAVYLCASSFDLVYNEQFFGPGTRLTVL.

The chain links TRBV5-1 to TRBJ2-5; the D gene is possibly TRBD2 (6 bases). Germline CDR1 reads SGHRS; CDR2 reads YFSETQ. The CDR3 covers 15 residues. Between the trimmed V and J ends, which lost 1 base and 0 bases, there was a span of 10 bases. The CDR3 reads CASSLNAGYQETQYF. The CDR3 DNA follows: TGCGCCAGCAGCTTGAATGCGGGGTACCAAGAGACCCAGTACTTC.

The J gene is TRBJ2-1, the V gene TRBV19; D is perhaps TRBD1 (6 bases). V lost 11 bases and J lost 4, with 9 bases in between. Looked up from germline, CDR1 is LNHDA and CDR2 is SQIVND (reference sequence). CDR3 length: 11 amino acids. The CDR3 sequence is CASTGYNEQFF. The CDR3 DNA follows: TGTGCCTCGACAGGTTACAATGAGCAGTTCTTC.

The V gene is TRBV5-6, the J gene TRBJ1-1; 8 bases agree with TRBD1. Losses at the gene ends were 2 bases for V and 1 base for J; bases not matched to a gene: 7. Germline assignment: CDR1 SGHDT and CDR2 YYEEEE. The CDR3 is made up of 16 amino acids. For the CDR3, the DNA is TGTGCCAGCAGCTTCCTATGGACAGGGAGGAACACTGAAGCTTTCTTT. Residues: CASSFLWTGRNTEAFF.

This chain links TRBV5-4 with TRBJ2-2, with a tentative D call TRBD1 (6 bases). The CDR3 totals 16 residues. Germline V gives CDR1 SGHNT, CDR2 YYREEE (reference sequence). Trimming took 6 bases from V and 2 from J, leaving 17 bases between them. This chain's CDR3 is CASTSPTGRNTGELFF. The CDR3, as DNA: TGTGCCAGCACTTCACCGACAGGTAGAAACACCGGGGAGCTGTTTTTT.

The CDR3 region is CASSLGLASYEQYF. The CDR3 DNA reads TGTGCCAGCAGCTTGGGACTAGCGTCCTACGAGCAGTACTTC. The chain links TRBV5-8 to TRBJ2-7; 8 bases fit TRBD2. V shed 0 bases and J 1 base; nucleotides not matched to a gene: 0. The V gene's germline CDR1 is SGHTS and CDR2 YDEGEE. This CDR3 region has 14 residues.

The CDR3, as DNA: TGTGCCAGCAGCTTAACCTGGGGCGCGAATGGCACTGAAGCTTTCTTT. The encoded protein is CASSLTWGANGTEAFF. The chain recombines TRBV11-3 with TRBJ1-1, with D maybe TRBD1 (5 bases). Trimming left V 2 bases short and J 4 bases short, with 17 bases between. Looked up from germline, CDR1 is SGHNT and CDR2 is YENEEA. The CDR3 contains 16 residues. The whole variable domain, remainder taken from reference TRBV11-3 and TRBJ1-1, is EAGVVQSPRYKIIEKKQPVAFWCNPISGHNTLYWYLQNLGQGPELLIRYENEEAVDDSQLPKDRFSAERLKGVDSTLKIQPAELGDSAVYLCASSLTWGANGTEAFFGQGTRLTVV.